This is a list of T cell receptor beta chains from one sample in a study of radiation and T cells in renal cell carcinoma. Clones were read by immunoSEQ multiplex PCR, and TCRdb kept only the in-frame ones, dropping some. There are about 49,000 clones in the sample; approximately 80% occur only once, and under 35% lies in the top ten. The source material was blood, sampled from a patient whose treatment included radiotherapy and nephrectomy. These receptors were obtained from a woman between 65 and 79 years old with renal cell carcinoma. Both conserved end residues are part of each CDR3. Fields, in order: D gene, J gene, V gene, clone size, CDR3 protein, CDR3 DNA. D genes are given only for firm matches. Size tells how often a clone was seen (once, few, many) or the class of an expanded clone, and some rows leave it out.

D: NA
J: TRBJ1-5
V: TRBV19
size: NA
CDR3: CASSINPYSNQPQHF
DNA: TGTGCCAGTAGTATCAACCCCTATAGCAATCAGCCCCAGCATTTT

D: NA
J: TRBJ1-1
V: TRBV10-3
size: NA
CDR3: CAISDKGWGTEAFF
DNA: TGTGCCATCAGTGACAAAGGGTGGGGCACTGAAGCTTTCTTT

D: NA
J: TRBJ1-6
V: TRBV6-5
size: NA
CDR3: CASSLGALNSPLHF
DNA: TGTGCCAGCTCTTTGGGGGCGCTTAATTCACCCCTCCACTTT

D: NA
J: TRBJ1-1
V: TRBV2
size: few
CDR3: CASSPWRGNTEAFF
DNA: TGTGCCAGCAGCCCCTGGAGGGGGAACACTGAAGCTTTCTTT

D: NA
J: TRBJ2-7
V: TRBV19
size: NA
CDR3: CASSPRVRPYEQYF
DNA: TGTGCCAGTAGCCCAAGGGTGCGACCCTACGAGCAGTACTTC

D: NA
J: TRBJ1-3
V: TRBV5-1
size: NA
CDR3: CASSLWGQGPSEGNTIYF
DNA: TGCGCCAGCAGCTTGTGGGGGCAGGGACCTTCGGAAGGAAACACCATATATTTT

D: NA
J: TRBJ1-1
V: TRBV7-9
size: medium-sized
CDR3: CASSLWGYTEAFF
DNA: TGTGCCAGCAGCTTATGGGGGTACACTGAAGCTTTCTTT

D: NA
J: TRBJ1-4
V: TRBV6-6
size: NA
CDR3: CASSYGTENEKLFF
DNA: TGTGCCAGCAGCTACGGGACGGAGAATGAAAAACTGTTTTTT

D: NA
J: TRBJ2-6
V: TRBV9
size: NA
CDR3: CASSVVGSGANVLTF
DNA: TGTGCCAGCAGCGTAGTGGGGTCTGGGGCCAACGTCCTGACTTTC

D: TRBD1
J: TRBJ1-2
V: TRBV7-2
size: NA
CDR3: CASSLAPGQSVNYGYTF
DNA: TGTGCCAGCAGCTTAGCTCCGGGACAGTCGGTTAACTATGGCTACACCTTC